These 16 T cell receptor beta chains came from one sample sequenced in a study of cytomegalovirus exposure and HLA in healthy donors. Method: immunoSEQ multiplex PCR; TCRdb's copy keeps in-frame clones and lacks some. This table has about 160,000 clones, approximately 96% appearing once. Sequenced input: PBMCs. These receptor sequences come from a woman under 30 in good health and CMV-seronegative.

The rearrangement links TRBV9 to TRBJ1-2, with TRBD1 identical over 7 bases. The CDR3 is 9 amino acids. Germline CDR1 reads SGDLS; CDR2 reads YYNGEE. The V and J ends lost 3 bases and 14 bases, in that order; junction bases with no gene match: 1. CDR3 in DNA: TGTGCCAGCAGCGCGACAGGGACCTTC. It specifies CASSATGTF.

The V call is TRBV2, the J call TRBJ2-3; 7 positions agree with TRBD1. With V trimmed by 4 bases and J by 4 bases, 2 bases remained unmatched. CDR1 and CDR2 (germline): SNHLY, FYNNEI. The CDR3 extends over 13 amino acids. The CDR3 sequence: CASSGQGADTQYF. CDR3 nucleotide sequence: TGTGCCAGCAGTGGACAGGGAGCAGATACGCAGTATTTT.

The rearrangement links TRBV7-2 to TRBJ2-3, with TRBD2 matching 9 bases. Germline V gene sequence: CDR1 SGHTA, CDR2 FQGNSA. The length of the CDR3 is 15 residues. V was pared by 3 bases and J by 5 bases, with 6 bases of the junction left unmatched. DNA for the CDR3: TGTGCCAGCAGCTTCGGCGGGGGGGCCGGAGATACGCAGTATTTT. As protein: CASSFGGGAGDTQYF.

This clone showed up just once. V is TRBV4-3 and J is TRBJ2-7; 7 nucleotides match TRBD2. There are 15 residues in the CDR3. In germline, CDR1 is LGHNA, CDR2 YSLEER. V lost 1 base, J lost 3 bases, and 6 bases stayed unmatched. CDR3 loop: CASSQGEGTNYEQYF. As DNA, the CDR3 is TGCGCCAGCAGCCAAGGGGAGGGGACCAACTACGAGCAGTACTTC.

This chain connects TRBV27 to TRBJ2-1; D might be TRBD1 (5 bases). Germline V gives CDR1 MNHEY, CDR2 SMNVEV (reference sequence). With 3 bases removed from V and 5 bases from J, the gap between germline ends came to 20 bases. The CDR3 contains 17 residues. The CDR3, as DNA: TGTGCCAGCAGTTTGGGGCCCTTCTGGGCCTTCGACAATGAGCAGTTCTTC. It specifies CASSLGPFWAFDNEQFF.

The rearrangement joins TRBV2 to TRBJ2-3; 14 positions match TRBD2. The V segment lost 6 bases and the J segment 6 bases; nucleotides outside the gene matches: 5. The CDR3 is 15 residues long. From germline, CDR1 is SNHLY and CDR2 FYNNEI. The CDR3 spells CASRGGTSGGDTQYF. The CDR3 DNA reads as TGTGCCAGCAGGGGTGGGACTAGCGGGGGTGATACGCAGTATTTT.

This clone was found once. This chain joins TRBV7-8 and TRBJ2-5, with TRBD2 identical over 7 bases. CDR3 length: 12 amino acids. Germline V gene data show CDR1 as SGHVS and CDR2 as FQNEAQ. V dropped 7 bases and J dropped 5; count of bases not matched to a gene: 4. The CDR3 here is CASTGRLETQYF. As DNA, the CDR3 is TGTGCCAGCACCGGGAGGTTGGAGACCCAGTACTTC.

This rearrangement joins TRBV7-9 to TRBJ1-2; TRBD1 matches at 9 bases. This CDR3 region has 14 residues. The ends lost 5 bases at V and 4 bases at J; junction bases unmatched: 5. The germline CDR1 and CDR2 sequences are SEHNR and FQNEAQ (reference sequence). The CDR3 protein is CASSRQGGGYGYTF. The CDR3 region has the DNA TGTGCCAGCAGCCGACAGGGGGGTGGCTATGGCTACACCTTC.

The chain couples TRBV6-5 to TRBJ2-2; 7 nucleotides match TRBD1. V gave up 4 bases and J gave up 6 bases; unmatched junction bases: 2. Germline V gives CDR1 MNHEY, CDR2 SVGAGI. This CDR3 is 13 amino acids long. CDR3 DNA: TGTGCCAGCAGTTTGGACAGGTCCGGGGAGCTGTTTTTT. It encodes CASSLDRSGELFF.

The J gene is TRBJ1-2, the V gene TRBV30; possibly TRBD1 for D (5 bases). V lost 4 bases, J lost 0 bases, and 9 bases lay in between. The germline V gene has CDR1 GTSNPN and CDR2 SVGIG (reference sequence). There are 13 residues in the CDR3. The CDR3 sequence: CAWMGGTNYGYTF. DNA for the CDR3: TGTGCCTGGATGGGGGGGACTAACTATGGCTACACCTTC.

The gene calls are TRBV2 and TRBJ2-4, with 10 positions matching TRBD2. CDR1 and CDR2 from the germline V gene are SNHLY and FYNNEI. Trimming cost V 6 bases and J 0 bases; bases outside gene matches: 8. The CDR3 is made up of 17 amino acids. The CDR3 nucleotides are TGTGCCAGCAGGGAGCCTCTAGCGGGGGAAGCCAAAAACATTCAGTACTTC. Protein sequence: CASREPLAGEAKNIQYF.

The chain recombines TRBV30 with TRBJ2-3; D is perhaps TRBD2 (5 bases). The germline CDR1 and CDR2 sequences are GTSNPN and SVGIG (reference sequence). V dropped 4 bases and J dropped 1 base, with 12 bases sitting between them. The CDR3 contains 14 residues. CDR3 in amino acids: CAWTRISGTDTQYF. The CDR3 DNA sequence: TGTGCCTGGACTCGGATTAGCGGCACAGATACGCAGTATTTT.

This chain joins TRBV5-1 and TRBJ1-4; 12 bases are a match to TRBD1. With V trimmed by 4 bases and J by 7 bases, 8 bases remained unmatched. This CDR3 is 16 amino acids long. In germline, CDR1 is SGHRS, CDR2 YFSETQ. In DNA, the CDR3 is TGCGCCAGCAGCCCGGGACAGGGGGCTTTGGCTGAAAAACTGTTTTTT. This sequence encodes CASSPGQGALAEKLFF.

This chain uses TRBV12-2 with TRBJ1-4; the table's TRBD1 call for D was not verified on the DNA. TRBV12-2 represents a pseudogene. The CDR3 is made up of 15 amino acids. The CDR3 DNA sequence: TGTGCAAGTCGCTTATCCTGGACAGAAGGTGAAAAACTGTTTTTT. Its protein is CASRLSWTEGEKLFF.

Written as DNA, the CDR3 is TGTGCTAGTGCCCCTCCAGGGGGCAGGAAACTGTTTTTT. It is translated as CASAPPGGRKLFF. This chain connects TRBV12-5 to TRBJ1-4, with TRBD1 identical over 8 bases. The CDR3 sequence is 13 residues long. V was clipped by 7 bases and J by 11 bases; unmatched bases: 9. Germline V lookup: CDR1 LGHNT, CDR2 FRNRAP.

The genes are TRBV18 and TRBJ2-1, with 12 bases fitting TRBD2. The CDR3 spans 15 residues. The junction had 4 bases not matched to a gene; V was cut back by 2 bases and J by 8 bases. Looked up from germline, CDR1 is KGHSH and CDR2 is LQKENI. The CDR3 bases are TGTGCCAGCTCACCATCGGGACTAGCGGGCTATGAGCAGTTCTTC. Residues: CASSPSGLAGYEQFF.